The 22 T cell receptor beta chains given below trace back to one sample, sequenced in a study of early T cells in non-severe SARS-CoV-2 infection. TCRdb reprocessed the 5' RACE reads via MiXCR and lists one record per CDR3 protein. The profile shows around 60,000 distinct CDR3 sequences, around 13% of them singletons. Material: whole blood. These receptors all stem from an adult who was a healthcare worker with PCR-confirmed SARS-CoV-2 infection or an uninfected control (not recorded which).

This clonotype was seen repeatedly, ten times or more. V is TRBV2 and J is TRBJ2-4; no definite D call. The CDR3 is 14 amino acids. Trimming removed 4 bases at V and 0 bases at J, with 7 bases between. Per the germline V gene, CDR1 is SNHLY and CDR2 is FYNNEI. CDR3 loop: CASSGQIAKNIQYF. CDR3 bases: TGTGCCAGCAGTGGTCAAATAGCCAAAAACATTCAGTACTTC.

This clonotype was observed once. J is TRBJ2-1 and V is TRBV5-1; possibly TRBD2 for D (5 bases). From germline, CDR1 is SGHRS and CDR2 YFSETQ. The CDR3 covers 15 residues. V gave up 2 bases and J gave up 0 bases, with 9 bases separating them. The CDR3 sequence is CASSFSAGSYNEQFF. The CDR3 bases are TGCGCCAGCAGCTTTAGCGCCGGCTCCTACAATGAGCAGTTCTTC. Supplemented by reference TRBV5-1 and TRBJ2-1, the full variable domain reads KAGVTQTPRYLIKTRGQQVTLSCSPISGHRSVSWYQQTPGQGLQFLFEYFSETQRNKGNFPGRFSGRQFSNSRSEMNVSTLELGDSALYLCASSFSAGSYNEQFFGPGTRLTVL.

This clonotype was seen a few times. The V call is TRBV15, the J call TRBJ2-7; 7 nucleotides agree with TRBD1. V dropped 2 bases and J dropped 2; count of bases not matched to a gene: 3. Germline CDR1 LNHNV, CDR2 YYDKDF (reference sequence). The CDR3 loop spans 14 amino acids. The DNA of the CDR3 is TGTGCCACCAGCAGACCCGGACAGGCCTACGAGCAGTACTTC. This translates into CATSRPGQAYEQYF.

This chain uses TRBV20-1 with TRBJ2-5; 11 bases are shared with TRBD2. The germline gives CDR1 DFQATT, CDR2 SNEGSKA (reference sequence). The CDR3 length is 13 residues. V shed 6 bases, J shed 5 bases, and the junction held 5 bases outside the gene matches. The CDR3 nucleotides are TGCAGTGCGTTAGCGGGGGGGGAGGAGACCCAGTACTTC. This sequence encodes CSALAGGEETQYF.

This clonotype was recorded a few times. A read error is likely, as this CDR3 ends without the conserved phenylalanine or tryptophan. The chain recombines TRBV11-2 with TRBJ1-1; 7 nucleotides agree with TRBD1. Germline trimming cut 7 bases from V and 0 bases from J; bases unmatched to any gene: 14. There are 17 residues in the CDR3. Looked up from germline, CDR1 is SGHAT and CDR2 is FQNNGV. This CDR3 reads CASTPSTGAVMNTEAFS. The CDR3 region has the DNA TGTGCCAGCACTCCCTCAACAGGGGCCGTGATGAACACTGAAGCTTTCTCT.

This clonotype appeared many times. The rearrangement uses TRBV3-1 and TRBJ2-7; D not certain. The CDR3 has 12 amino acids. V was shortened by 0 bases and J by 8 bases, with 8 bases between the two germline ends. The germline V gene has CDR1 LGHDT and CDR2 YNNKEL (reference sequence). CDR3: CASSQDPGKQYF. The CDR3 DNA reads as TGTGCCAGCAGCCAAGATCCCGGAAAGCAGTACTTC.

In its sample, this clonotype was seen many times. The gene calls are TRBV30 and TRBJ1-1; TRBD1 is a possible D gene (5 bases). Trimming left V 2 bases short and J 1 base short, with 14 bases between. The germline V gene encodes CDR1 GTSNPN and CDR2 SVGIG (reference sequence). The CDR3 loop spans 15 amino acids. CDR3 sequence: CAWSYPGYGNTEAFF. The CDR3, as DNA: TGTGCCTGGAGTTACCCAGGGTACGGGAACACTGAAGCTTTCTTT.

This clonotype was observed a few times. The chain couples TRBV12-3 or TRBV12-4 to TRBJ1-2; 7 bases match TRBD1. V gave up 9 bases and J gave up 6 bases; unmatched junction bases: 16. CDR3 length: 15 amino acids. CDR3 sequence: CASGQSATGTNGYTF. The CDR3 bases are TGTGCCAGTGGCCAGAGTGCGACAGGGACGAATGGCTACACCTTC.

The chain combines TRBV20-1 with TRBJ1-2, with TRBD1 matching over 9 bases. Germline V CDR1 and CDR2: DFQATT, SNEGSKA (reference sequence). The CDR3 has 16 amino acids. V shed 1 base and J 1 base; nucleotides not matched to a gene: 7. CDR3 sequence reads: CSARGDRVPLNYGYTF. The DNA of the CDR3 is TGCAGTGCTAGAGGGGACAGGGTCCCCCTTAACTATGGCTACACCTTC.

This clonotype occurred many times. The chain is built from TRBV5-1 and TRBJ1-2; possibly TRBD1 for D (5 bases). Between the trimmed V and J ends, which lost 0 bases and 8 bases, there was a span of 14 bases. The CDR3 has 14 amino acids. Per the germline V gene, CDR1 is SGHRS and CDR2 is YFSETQ. CDR3 nucleotide sequence: TGCGCCAGCAGCTTGGGGCAGGGAGGAGGCGGCTACACCTTC. Its protein product is CASSLGQGGGGYTF.

This clonotype was picked up a small number of times. The gene calls are TRBV6-5 and TRBJ1-2; 8 nucleotides match TRBD1. Germline CDR1 MNHEY, CDR2 SVGAGI. This CDR3 is 18 amino acids long. V was clipped by 0 bases and J by 3 bases; unmatched bases: 12. CDR3 loop: CASSYSEAGGRLDYGYTF. Written as DNA, the CDR3 is TGTGCCAGCAGTTACTCAGAGGCAGGGGGCCGATTGGACTATGGCTACACCTTC.

The V gene is TRBV4-1, the J gene TRBJ2-7; D may match TRBD1 or TRBD2 (5 bases each). From germline, CDR1 is MGHRA and CDR2 YSYEKL. Deletions cut 5 bases from V and 2 bases from J, with 13 bases between. This CDR3 has 14 amino acids. The CDR3 DNA reads TGCGCCAGCAGCTTCCGGGACGGGACCTACGAGCAGTACTTC. Its protein is CASSFRDGTYEQYF.

The chain couples TRBV2 to TRBJ2-4; D unresolved. V lost 9 bases and J lost 4, with 7 bases in between. Germline V gene lookup returns CDR1 SNHLY and CDR2 FYNNEI. The CDR3 is made up of 11 amino acids. The CDR3 sequence is CASTEKNIQYF. The CDR3 DNA reads TGTGCCAGTACAGAAAAAAACATTCAGTACTTC.

The table lists this clonotype with a few counts. This rearrangement joins TRBV12-3 or TRBV12-4 to TRBJ1-1, with TRBD1 identical over 12 bases. The CDR3 spans 16 residues. V was clipped by 6 bases and J by 5 bases; unmatched bases: 10. CDR3 amino acids: CASSPGTGGVGTEAFF. The CDR3 DNA reads TGTGCCAGCAGCCCCGGGACAGGGGGCGTTGGGACTGAAGCTTTCTTT.

The V and J genes are TRBV9 and TRBJ2-1, with 11 bases identical to TRBD2. V shed 6 bases and J 8 bases; nucleotides not matched to a gene: 13. In germline, CDR1 is SGDLS, CDR2 YYNGEE. CDR3 length: 16 amino acids. In DNA, the CDR3 is TGTGCCAGCACCGAGACTAGCGGGGCAAGGAAGGATGAGCAGTTCTTC. It is translated as CASTETSGARKDEQFF.

J is TRBJ1-6 and V is TRBV6-1; D is ambiguous. CDR1 and CDR2 from the germline V gene are MNHNS and SASEGT. V gave up 3 bases and J gave up 0 bases, with 9 bases separating them. The CDR3 is 16 residues long. The CDR3 DNA sequence: TGTGCCAGCAGTGACCCACCCAACTCCTATAATTCACCCCTCCACTTT. This translates into CASSDPPNSYNSPLHF.

This clonotype was counted between two and nine times. The V and J genes are TRBV15 and TRBJ1-1; unclear D gene. Germline lookup yields CDR1 LNHNV and CDR2 YYDKDF (reference sequence). CDR3 length: 14 amino acids. The ends were cut back, 4 bases at V and 5 bases at J, with 14 bases in the middle. The CDR3 reads CATSNQWGWTEAFF. The CDR3 DNA sequence: TGTGCCACCAGCAATCAGTGGGGTTGGACTGAAGCTTTCTTT.

This clonotype occurred a few times. The V call is TRBV7-9, the J call TRBJ1-6; D is uncertain. There are 15 residues in the CDR3. V was shortened by 1 base and J by 7 bases, with 11 bases between the two germline ends. The germline gives CDR1 SEHNR, CDR2 FQNEAQ (reference sequence). The CDR3 region is CASSLVAGRNSPLHF. CDR3 DNA sequence: TGTGCCAGCAGCTTAGTGGCAGGTCGCAATTCACCCCTCCACTTT.

This clonotype has a handful of counts. The genes are TRBV6-1 and TRBJ1-5; D not resolved. The V end was cut by 3 bases, the J end by 0 bases, with 6 bases between. From germline, CDR1 is MNHNS and CDR2 SASEGT. The CDR3 spans 14 residues. The CDR3 sequence: CASSEGYSNQPQHF. Written as DNA, the CDR3 is TGTGCCAGCAGTGAGGGTTATAGCAATCAGCCCCAGCATTTT.

Here the CDR3 DNA reads TGTGCCAGCAGCTACCGGGAACACTACGAGCAGTACTTC. Amino acid sequence: CASSYREHYEQYF. The V gene is TRBV7-9, the J gene TRBJ2-7; the D gene is possibly TRBD2 (5 bases). Trimming stripped 4 bases from V and 3 bases from J, with 10 bases between. This CDR3 spans 13 amino acids. The germline gives CDR1 SEHNR, CDR2 FQNEAQ (reference sequence).

This rearrangement joins TRBV20-1 to TRBJ2-1, with TRBD1 identical over 8 bases. This CDR3 spans 18 amino acids. V shed 4 bases, J shed 0 bases, and the junction held 14 bases outside the gene matches. Germline values: CDR1 DFQATT, CDR2 SNEGSKA (reference sequence). The CDR3 loop is CSAKTGQEGMSSYNEQFF. The CDR3, as DNA: TGCAGTGCTAAGACGGGACAGGAGGGGATGAGCTCCTACAATGAGCAGTTCTTC.

V and J are TRBV12-3 or TRBV12-4 and TRBJ1-1, with no clear D. The CDR3 spans 12 residues. V shed 1 base and J shed 4 bases, with 4 bases lying between them. CDR3 DNA sequence: TGTGCCAGCAGTTTAGTTGCCACTGAAGCTTTCTTT. Translated: CASSLVATEAFF.